This TCR beta chain was identified during a study of OX40 agonist ivuxolimab in advanced cancers. As for the study more broadly: The costimulatory receptor OX40 (CD134) was targeted by ivuxolimab, a fully human IgG2 agonistic monoclonal antibody. Intravenous ivuxolimab was administered to patients every 2 weeks at six dose levels: 0.01, 0.1, 0.3, 1.5, 3 and 10 mg/kg. Of the roughly 52 dose-escalation patients, hepatocellular carcinoma was present in 19, melanoma in approximately 15, renal cell carcinoma in 9 and head and neck cancer in 9. In the dose-escalation cohort, 75% to 90% of patients were male, and the mean age was 60 years with a range of 23 to 79. Patients were allowed to have had prior anti-PD-1, anti-PD-L1 or anti-CTLA-4 therapy, and 40% of the dose-escalation patients had previously received checkpoint inhibitors. Partial responses occurred in three dose-escalation patients, of whom one had hepatocellular carcinoma and two had cutaneous melanoma. The purpose of peripheral TCRbeta sequencing was to test whether ivuxolimab changed TCR sequence diversity and led to clonal T-cell expansion. The paper describes the monotherapy dose-escalation part (N of about 47 patients) of the phase I trial of ivuxolimab. The study at large found these results: In the 0.1-3.0 mg/kg groups, partial responders had among the lowest normalized peripheral clonal expansion, particularly in CD8+ T cells. Low levels of normalized T-cell clonal expansion were also seen in some patients who did not respond. Antigen specificity was not determined for the clonally expanded peripheral T cells. At doses of 0.1 to 3.0 mg/kg, clonal expansion of both CD4+ and CD8+ blood T cells was observed from baseline to week 6. After ivuxolimab, CD8+ T cells had more expanded clones than CD4+ T cells on average.

Genomic DNA was extracted from sorted cells for sequencing of the TCRbeta CDR3 region. The immunoSEQ Assay was used to sequence the TCRbeta CDR3 regions. TCRdb re-hosts the immuneACCESS table, in-frame sequences only. Its copies lack some clones; in the studies checked, an unresolved V gene accounts for under half of them, and the cause for the rest is not known. This sample lists 53,000 or so clones; 75% to 80% were detected once. Jointly, the top ten make up 2% to 3% of the sample. Concerning this clone: This clone's antigen is unknown. Base qualities are missing; no much larger clone stands one base away.

Patients with a history of autoimmune disease or receiving systemic immunosuppression were excluded from the trial. Peripheral blood for TCR sequencing was collected from all dose cohorts at baseline, on cycle 4 day 1, and on cycle 7 day 1. Samples were obtained from an open-label, multicenter, first-in-human phase I dose-escalation trial of ivuxolimab. Adults with locally advanced or metastatic head and neck squamous cell, hepatocellular, melanoma or renal cell carcinoma were enrolled in the trial. Before TCR sequencing, CD4+ and CD8+ T cells were separately sorted from peripheral blood. CDR3 length: 13 amino acids, cysteine to phenylalanine. The read is trimmed to its CDR3 DNA, 39 bases read in frame from base 1. Cut back by 3 bases and 0 bases, the V and J ends lie 4 bases apart. The germline V gene specifies SGHTS as CDR1 and YDEGEE as CDR2.

Sequencing used CD4+ or CD8+ T cells sorted from blood, obtained in a trial of the OX40 agonist ivuxolimab. The rearrangement combines TRBV5-8 with TRBJ1-5; the D gene is not confidently resolved. The clonotype originates from an adult with an advanced solid tumor such as melanoma, head and neck, liver or kidney cancer. The DNA is TGTGCCAGCAGCTACGTTAGCAATCAGCCCCAGCATTTT. This yields the protein CASSYVSNQPQHF.